These T cell receptor beta chains were read from a single sample in a study of shared clonotypes between healthy human individuals. The repertoire was sequenced with immunoSEQ multiplex PCR; TCRdb's copy has only in-frame clones and lacks some. The table has about 1,800,000 clones, roughly 95% seen once; the top ten hold approximately 1.2%. The material sequenced was naive CD8+ T cells sorted from blood. The source is a man between 18 and 29 years old in good health. Both conserved end residues are part of each CDR3. The order of the fields is V gene, clone size, D gene, J gene, CDR3 protein, CDR3 DNA. The D gene is left open where the match is weak. Clone size is shown for a subset of rows, as once, few, many or a class of expanded clone.

TRBV10-1	.	.	TRBJ1-1	CASSESTGSNTEAFF	TGCGCCAGCAGTGAATCGACAGGATCAAACACTGAAGCTTTCTTT
TRBV6-6	.	.	TRBJ2-1	CASSYSSATNEQFF	TGTGCCAGCAGTTACTCGAGTGCCACCAATGAGCAGTTCTTC
TRBV7-9	.	.	TRBJ2-7	CASSFSQAYEQYF	TGTGCCAGCAGCTTCAGCCAGGCGTACGAGCAGTACTTC
TRBV10-3	.	TRBD1	TRBJ1-5	CAISESKHGGTGGPNSNQPQHF	TGTGCCATCAGTGAGTCAAAGCATGGGGGAACAGGGGGACCTAATAGCAATCAGCCCCAGCATTTT
TRBV4-3	.	.	TRBJ1-4	CASSQVPKGSENEKLFF	TGCGCCAGCAGCCAAGTACCTAAAGGGAGCGAAAATGAAAAACTGTTTTTT
TRBV11-2	.	.	TRBJ1-5	CASSGAGSNQPQHF	TGTGCCAGCAGTGGGGCAGGGAGCAATCAGCCCCAGCATTTT
TRBV15	.	TRBD2	TRBJ2-7	CATSSWTSGRVPYEQYF	TGTGCCACCAGCTCCTGGACTAGCGGGAGGGTACCCTACGAGCAGTACTTC
TRBV6-1	.	.	TRBJ2-7	CASSEWVAGGEAYEQYF	TGTGCCAGCAGTGAATGGGTTGCAGGGGGGGAAGCCTACGAGCAGTACTTC
TRBV7-6	.	TRBD2	TRBJ2-2	CASSLTLAENTGELFF	TGTGCCAGCAGCTTGACCCTAGCGGAGAACACCGGGGAGCTGTTTTTT
TRBV5-6	.	.	TRBJ2-7	CASSFGPYEQYF	TGTGCCAGCAGCTTCGGTCCTTACGAGCAGTACTTC
TRBV10-3	.	.	TRBJ1-6	CAISEEGSYNSPLHF	TGTGCCATCAGTGAAGAGGGGAGTTATAATTCACCCCTCCACTTT
TRBV4-1	once	TRBD2	TRBJ2-7	CASSQGGGAYEQYF	TGCGCCAGCAGCCAAGGCGGGGGGGCCTACGAGCAGTACTTC
TRBV4-1	.	.	TRBJ2-2	CASSENTNTGELFF	TGCGCCAGCAGCGAGAACACTAACACCGGGGAGCTGTTTTTT
TRBV4-1	.	.	TRBJ1-3	CASSQVGAGNTIYF	TGCGCCAGCAGCCAAGTTGGGGCTGGAAACACCATATATTTT
TRBV19	.	TRBD1	TRBJ1-1	CASSMGQTMNTEAFF	TGTGCCAGTAGTATGGGACAGACTATGAACACTGAAGCTTTCTTT
TRBV2	once	TRBD2	TRBJ2-7	CASSSLEPGLAGYEQYF	TGTGCCAGCAGTTCACTCGAACCGGGACTAGCGGGGTACGAGCAGTACTTC
TRBV4-2	.	.	TRBJ1-1	CASSSGGAYTEAFF	TGTGCCAGCAGCTCTGGCGGAGCCTACACTGAAGCTTTCTTT
TRBV19	.	.	TRBJ1-5	CASSIWGGEGNQPQHF	TGTGCCAGTAGTATTTGGGGGGGCGAGGGCAATCAGCCCCAGCATTTT
TRBV7-8	.	.	TRBJ1-5	CASSLAKGLGNQPQHF	TGTGCCAGCAGCTTAGCGAAAGGGCTGGGCAATCAGCCCCAGCATTTT
TRBV5-1	.	TRBD1	TRBJ2-7	CASSLARTGSYEQYF	TGCGCCAGCAGCTTGGCTCGGACAGGGAGCTACGAGCAGTACTTC
TRBV2	.	.	TRBJ2-7	CASSAGLGYEQYF	TGTGCCAGCAGTGCGGGGCTAGGCTACGAGCAGTACTTC
TRBV6-5	.	.	TRBJ2-2	CASSPSRAGELFF	TGTGCCAGCAGCCCTAGTAGGGCCGGGGAGCTGTTTTTT
TRBV4-2	once	TRBD2	TRBJ2-1	CASSQALASGGAGNEQFF	TGTGCCAGCAGCCAAGCTTTAGCGAGCGGGGGGGCGGGCAATGAGCAGTTCTTC
TRBV7-9	.	.	TRBJ2-1	CASSTRDGESDNEQFF	TGTGCCAGCAGCACCAGGGACGGTGAGTCGGACAATGAGCAGTTCTTC
TRBV5-1	.	.	TRBJ1-1	CASSWDTRTEAFF	TGCGCCAGCAGCTGGGACACGAGGACTGAAGCTTTCTTT
TRBV5-1	once	TRBD1	TRBJ1-6	CASSSAQGPNSPLHF	TGCGCCAGCAGCTCAGCACAGGGGCCCAATTCACCCCTCCACTTT